This TCR beta chain comes out of a study of shared clonotypes between healthy human individuals. About the research overall: There were three CD4 naive, three CD4 memory, two CD8 naive and one CD8 memory plates per donor. Broader study findings: Sorted-subset sequencing, rarefaction showed, was incomplete despite large depth.

The CDR3 length is 15 residues. The J segment lost 4 bases and the V segment lost 2 bases, leaving 4 bases of the junction unmatched. Germline values: CDR1 KGHSH, CDR2 LQKENI. Regarding this clone: Its antigen is currently unknown.

There were only Caucasian adults among the donors, and all lived in Nashville, Tennessee. Deep-level running was used for the assay. Repertoires were generated with immunoSEQ multiplex PCR, while TCRdb's copy carries only in-frame clones and drops some. The sample gives about 1.5 million clones, around 97% of which show up once; 0.95% to 1.5% is in the top ten. This TCR came from a man younger than 45 in good health. What was sequenced was naive CD4+ T cells sorted from blood. Subset meaning: CD45RA+ positively selected. The chain employs TRBV18 and TRBJ1-4; 7 bases map to TRBD1. The CDR3 DNA reads TGTGCCAGCTCACCATCTCGGGACAGTAATGAAAAACTGTTTTTT. Its translation is CASSPSRDSNEKLFF.